This TCR beta chain is drawn from a study of CD8 T cells in Susac syndrome. CD8+ and CD4+ T cells from blood underwent TCR beta sequencing. The TEMRA cells underwent FACS enrichment, while the CD8+ and CD4+ T cells underwent negative isolation. Study results and limitations: The study recognized that the number of individuals in its TCR sequencing and HLA analysis was relatively small.

In regard to this clonotype: Its antigen is currently unknown.

The CDR3 is 15 amino acids. The V gene lost 0 bases and the J gene lost 0 bases, with 7 bases spanning the gap. Germline V gene sequence: CDR1 SGDLS, CDR2 YYNGEE. Random hexamers served to reverse transcribe about 0.45 to 1 ug RNA. The immunoSEQ assay covered 54 Vbeta and 13 Jbeta segments for CDR3. MiXCR, applied by TCRdb to the immunoSEQ multiplex PCR reads, yields one record per CDR3 protein. The sample contains 100,000 or so distinct CDR3 sequences, approximately 91% of which appear only once. J is TRBJ1-3 and V is TRBV9, with D hard to call. The clonotype originates from a human donor in good health. Input material: CD4+ T cells from PBMCs. CDR3 residues: CASSVEVVSGNTIYF. CDR3 sequence (DNA): TGTGCCAGCAGCGTAGAAGTGGTCTCTGGAAACACCATATATTTT.